This T cell receptor beta chain was obtained from a study of identical twins' blood T cells. TCRdb fed the 5' RACE reads into MiXCR, producing one record per CDR3 protein. This sample has about 370,000 distinct CDR3 sequences, with over 25% found just once. As to this clonotype: One end of the junction does not line up with germline, which may come from a read error.

This CDR3 has 13 residues. Per germline, CDR1 MNHEY and CDR2 SVGAGI. This clonotype originated in a woman aged 18-50 years in good health. The sample consisted of PBMCs. This rearrangement joins TRBV6-5 to TRBJ1-2; TRBD1 matches at 8 bases. CDR3 sequence: CTSRFGQGGGYTF. For the CDR3, the DNA is TGTACCAGCAGATTCGGACAGGGCGGTGGCTACACCTTC.